The 32 T cell receptor beta chains below were found in one sample sequenced in a study of blood T cell repertoires in COVID-19. Sequencing used immunoSEQ multiplex PCR; TCRdb keeps in-frame clones, though not all of them. The table records under 150,000 clones, more than 80% of them present only once. Material for sequencing was peripheral blood. These receptors all come from a human donor with acute or convalescent COVID-19. The donor label of this sample is uncertain.

This clone showed up many times. The chain links TRBV6-5 to TRBJ2-2; 8 positions agree with TRBD2. V was pared by 7 bases and J by 6 bases, with 7 bases of the junction left unmatched. The length of the CDR3 is 14 residues. Germline lookup yields CDR1 MNHEY and CDR2 SVGAGI. CDR3: CASTPGGAAGELFF. The CDR3 coding sequence is TGTGCCAGCACCCCGGGGGGGGCCGCCGGGGAGCTGTTTTTT.

The chain recombines TRBV3-1 (or the pseudogene TRBV3-2) with TRBJ1-6, with D tentatively TRBD1 (6 bases). CDR1 LGHDT and CDR2 YNNKEL come from the germline V gene (reference sequence). The CDR3 sequence is 18 residues long. V lost 1 base to trimming and J lost 5 bases, with 18 bases between them. The CDR3 protein is CASSQGGGGGAHNSPLHF. The CDR3 DNA reads as TGTGCCAGCAGCCAAGGAGGGGGGGGAGGGGCACATAATTCACCCCTCCACTTT.

CDR3 protein: CASNPTGFGTDTQYF. CDR3 nucleotides: TGTGCCAGCAATCCCACAGGGTTCGGCACAGATACGCAGTATTTT. The chain has TRBV6-5 and TRBJ2-3; TRBD1 is a possible D gene (6 bases). Germline V gene data show CDR1 as MNHEY and CDR2 as SVGAGI. V lost 7 bases to trimming and J lost 1 base, with 15 bases between them. This CDR3 has 15 residues.

CDR3 amino acids: CASTVDAGGGSPLHF. The CDR3, as DNA: TGTGCCAGCACCGTCGACGCGGGGGGTGGTTCACCCCTCCACTTT. The chain carries TRBV2 and TRBJ1-6, with a tentative D call TRBD1 (5 bases). CDR1 and CDR2 (germline): SNHLY, FYNNEI. Trimming pared 7 bases from V and 9 bases from J, leaving 19 bases between. The CDR3 consists of 15 residues.

The chain uses TRBV7-9 and TRBJ2-7; 12 bases map to TRBD1. The V segment lost 5 bases and the J segment 4 bases; nucleotides outside the gene matches: 9. CDR1 is SEHNR and CDR2 is FQNEAQ in the germline V gene (reference sequence). This CDR3 spans 16 amino acids. The CDR3 nucleotides are TGTGCCAGCAGCGAAGGGACAGGGGGCCTCGGGTACGAGCAGTACGTC. Amino acids: CASSEGTGGLGYEQYV.

The rearrangement uses TRBV20-1 and TRBJ2-7, with 11 positions matching TRBD1. V lost 3 bases and J lost 6; bases outside the gene matches: 13. Germline CDR1 and CDR2: DFQATT and SNEGSKA (reference sequence). There are 16 residues in the CDR3. The CDR3 region is CSASPPLGQGATEQYF. As DNA, the CDR3 is TGCAGTGCTAGTCCGCCTTTAGGACAGGGGGCGACCGAGCAGTACTTC.

V gene TRBV11-2 combines with J gene TRBJ2-7; D unclear. The CDR3 sequence is 15 residues long. Trimming cost V 6 bases and J 1 base, with 16 bases left between them. Germline values: CDR1 SGHAT, CDR2 FQNNGV. The CDR3 bases are TGTGCCAGCAGGCCGACGCCAGACTCATCCTACGAGCAGTACGTC. It is translated as CASRPTPDSSYEQYV.

This clone was found a few times. The CDR3: CASTRQGDSPLHF. The CDR3 DNA sequence: TGTGCCAGCACTCGACAGGGAGATTCACCCCTCCACTTT. The chain joins TRBV12-3 or TRBV12-4 to TRBJ1-6; 7 nucleotides line up with TRBD1. Trimming removed 7 bases from V and 8 bases from J; junction bases left unmatched: 5. The CDR3 runs 13 residues.

This clone was seen just once. This chain uses TRBV6-6 with TRBJ1-2; no clear D. The CDR3 extends over 12 amino acids. Per the germline V gene, CDR1 is MNHNY and CDR2 is SVGAGI (reference sequence). With 10 bases removed from V and 5 bases from J, the gap between germline ends came to 14 bases. CDR3 protein: CAIPGMEYGYTF. The CDR3 DNA reads TGTGCCATCCCCGGGATGGAATATGGCTACACCTTC.

The gene calls are TRBV7-8 and TRBJ2-1, with a tentative D call TRBD2 (6 bases). CDR1 is SGHVS, CDR2 FQNEAQ, per germline. This CDR3 is 15 amino acids long. V lost 5 bases and J 2 bases, leaving 13 bases between the germline ends. CDR3 in amino acids: CASSPGEGTYNEQFF. For the CDR3, the DNA is TGTGCCAGCAGCCCGGGGGAAGGGACCTACAATGAGCAGTTCTTC. Full variable domain (missing parts from reference TRBV7-8 and TRBJ2-1): GAGVSQSPRYKVAKRGQDVALRCDPISGHVSLFWYQQALGQGPEFLTYFQNEAQLDKSGLPSDRFFAERPEGSVSTLKIQRTQQEDSAVYLCASSPGEGTYNEQFFGPGTRLTVL.

This chain links TRBV9 with TRBJ2-2, with D unclear. Deletions cut 3 bases from V and 0 bases from J, with 9 bases between. The CDR3 has 15 residues. Germline V gene data show CDR1 as SGDLS and CDR2 as YYNGEE. CDR3 nucleotides: TGTGCCAGCAGCGCCTCTTTCTCGAACACCGGGGAGCTGTTTTTT. It yields the protein CASSASFSNTGELFF. Complete variable domain (other parts from reference TRBV9 and TRBJ2-2): DSGVTQTPKHLITATGQRVTLRCSPRSGDLSVYWYQQSLDQGLQFLIQYYNGEERAKGNILERFSAQQFPDLHSELNLSSLELGDSALYFCASSASFSNTGELFFGEGSRLTVL.

The rearrangement uses TRBV14 and TRBJ1-6, with TRBD1 matching 8 bases. After removal of 1 base from V and 9 bases from J, the junction contained 5 bases not matched to a gene. The germline CDR1 and CDR2 sequences are SGHDN and FVKESK. The CDR3 consists of 15 residues. The CDR3 here is CASSQVGQGSSPLHF. The CDR3 DNA reads as TGTGCCAGCAGCCAAGTCGGACAGGGCTCTTCACCCCTCCACTTT.

The CDR3 loop reads CASSQGRGSYNEQFF. In nucleotides, the CDR3 is TGTGCCAGCAGCCAGGGCAGAGGGTCCTACAATGAGCAGTTCTTC. The chain combines TRBV4-2 with TRBJ2-1, with D possibly being TRBD2 (5 bases). Deletions cut 3 bases from V and 1 base from J, with 10 bases between. This CDR3 region has 15 residues. Germline CDR1 is LGHNA and CDR2 is YNFKEQ.

This clone was observed a few times. CDR3: CASSPTWGQFYTGELFF. Here the CDR3 DNA reads TGTGCCAGCAGTCCTACATGGGGACAGTTTTACACCGGGGAGCTGTTTTTT. The J gene is TRBJ2-2, the V gene TRBV14; 7 positions agree with TRBD1. V was clipped by 6 bases and J by 3 bases; unmatched bases: 13. This CDR3 has 17 amino acids. Germline V gene data show CDR1 as SGHDN and CDR2 as FVKESK.

CDR3 in amino acids: CASSLQAGILSPLHF. Here the CDR3 DNA reads TGTGCCAGCAGCTTACAGGCGGGGATACTTTCACCCCTCCACTTT. This chain links TRBV11-2 with TRBJ1-6; D unclear. Trimming took 2 bases from V and 9 from J, leaving 14 bases between them. CDR1 and CDR2 (germline): SGHAT, FQNNGV. CDR3 size: 15 residues.

This clone showed up just a few times. The CDR3 spells CASSIQTNYGYTF. In DNA, the CDR3 is TGTGCCAGCAGCATACAAACTAACTATGGCTACACCTTC. The chain employs TRBV5-4 and TRBJ1-2; D unclear. CDR3 length: 13 residues. Trimming left V 4 bases short and J 0 bases short, with 7 bases between. Per the germline V gene, CDR1 is SGHNT and CDR2 is YYREEE (reference sequence).

The chain uses TRBV5-6 and TRBJ2-7; D possibly corresponds to TRBD1 (6 bases). V was trimmed by 0 bases and J by 4 bases, leaving 8 bases between them. Germline CDR1 and CDR2: SGHDT and YYEEEE. The CDR3 is 13 residues long. CDR3 residues: CASSLAQGYEQYF. CDR3 nucleotide sequence: TGTGCCAGCAGCTTGGCACAGGGTTACGAGCAGTACTTC.

The gene calls are TRBV2 and TRBJ1-6, with D unresolved. CDR1 SNHLY and CDR2 FYNNEI come from the germline V gene. This CDR3 spans 16 amino acids. Trimming removed 5 bases at V and 10 bases at J, with 21 bases between. CDR3 protein: CASSRGGRERRSPLHF. The CDR3 nucleotides are TGTGCCAGCAGTCGAGGTGGGCGGGAGAGGAGATCACCCCTCCACTTT.

This chain uses TRBV5-1 with TRBJ1-2; 11 bases are a match to TRBD1. The CDR3 consists of 17 residues. V shed 4 bases and J 6 bases; nucleotides not matched to a gene: 14. Germline assignment: CDR1 SGHRS and CDR2 YFSETQ. The CDR3 coding sequence is TGCGCCAGCAGCGGAGGACAGGGGGCGTCTACGAGGGATGGCTACACCTTC. This encodes CASSGGQGASTRDGYTF.

This clone turned up a few times. This rearrangement joins TRBV7-9 to TRBJ2-2; 8 bases are a match to TRBD2. This CDR3 spans 15 amino acids. The V segment lost 3 bases and the J segment 4 bases; nucleotides outside the gene matches: 4. Germline loops: CDR1 SEHNR, CDR2 FQNEAQ (reference sequence). The CDR3 region is CASSFSGGRTGELFF. DNA of the CDR3: TGTGCCAGCAGCTTTTCGGGGGGGCGCACCGGGGAGCTGTTTTTT.

In its sample, this clone was seen a few times. The chain uses TRBV9 and TRBJ1-4; D unclear. The CDR3 length is 15 residues. Trimming left V 4 bases short and J 4 bases short, with 14 bases between. Germline CDR1 and CDR2: SGDLS and YYNGEE. This chain's CDR3 is CASSPEGGLNEKLFF. DNA of the CDR3: TGTGCCAGCAGCCCCGAGGGAGGGCTTAATGAAAAACTGTTTTTT.

The chain recombines TRBV6-5 with TRBJ2-7, with TRBD1 identical over 11 bases. Germline lookup yields CDR1 MNHEY and CDR2 SVGAGI. The V and J ends lost 6 bases and 6 bases, in that order; junction bases with no gene match: 4. This CDR3 region has 13 residues. The CDR3 is CASRRGTGGEQYV. In DNA, the CDR3 is TGTGCCAGCAGGCGCGGGACAGGGGGCGAGCAGTACGTC.

The chain uses TRBV5-1 and TRBJ1-6; 9 nucleotides agree with TRBD1. The CDR3 consists of 16 residues. V shed 4 bases and J 1 base; nucleotides not matched to a gene: 3. Germline V gives CDR1 SGHRS, CDR2 YFSETQ. CDR3 nucleotides: TGCGCCAGCAGCCCCGGGACAGGGTCCTATAATTCACCCCTCCACTTT. Protein sequence: CASSPGTGSYNSPLHF.

This clone appeared a single time. The chain combines TRBV2 with TRBJ1-2; 7 nucleotides agree with TRBD1. V lost 4 bases, J lost 7 bases, and 3 bases stayed unmatched. Germline V lookup: CDR1 SNHLY, CDR2 FYNNEI. The CDR3 loop spans 12 amino acids. As DNA, the CDR3 is TGTGCCAGCAGTGGACAGGGATTTGGCTACACCTTC. Amino acid sequence: CASSGQGFGYTF.

This chain links TRBV30 with TRBJ1-4; 7 bases match TRBD1. CDR1 and CDR2 from the germline V gene are GTSNPN and SVGIG (reference sequence). With 2 bases clipped from V and 8 bases from J, the junction kept 8 bases outside the gene matches. The CDR3 sequence is 14 residues long. The CDR3 coding sequence is TGTGCCTGGAGTACAACAGGGGTTCGGGAAAAACTGTTTTTT. As protein: CAWSTTGVREKLFF.

The V and J genes are TRBV18 and TRBJ2-2; no reliable D call. V was shortened by 6 bases and J by 5 bases, with 13 bases between the two germline ends. The CDR3 loop spans 14 amino acids. CDR1 and CDR2 from the germline V gene are KGHSH and LQKENI. The CDR3 region is CASSPSSRTGELFF. The DNA of the CDR3 is TGTGCCAGCTCCCCTTCGTCTCGGACCGGGGAGCTGTTTTTT.

The chain links TRBV5-6 to TRBJ2-3; D might be TRBD2 (5 bases). Deletions cut 3 bases from V and 0 bases from J, with 14 bases between. CDR1 is SGHDT and CDR2 is YYEEEE in the germline V gene. The CDR3 spans 16 residues. DNA of the CDR3: TGTGCCAGCAGCTCCCTCCAGACGGGAAGCACAGATACGCAGTATTTT. This encodes CASSSLQTGSTDTQYF.

The chain links TRBV11-1 to TRBJ1-4, with D possibly being TRBD1 (6 bases). Germline CDR1 is SGHAT and CDR2 is FQDESV (reference sequence). V lost 5 bases to trimming and J lost 8 bases, with 12 bases between them. The CDR3 spans 13 residues. Here the CDR3 DNA reads TGTGCCAGCAGCATCGGGACACGAGAAAAACTGTTTTTT. Translation gives CASSIGTREKLFF.

The rearrangement uses TRBV5-6 and TRBJ2-1; D might be TRBD2 (6 bases). Trimming removed 0 bases at V and 10 bases at J, with 20 bases between. CDR3 length: 16 amino acids. Germline V CDR1 and CDR2: SGHDT, YYEEEE. The CDR3 DNA sequence: TGTGCCAGCAGCTTGGATCAGCGGAAAGAGGGGAGGGAGCAGTTCTTC. It encodes CASSLDQRKEGREQFF.

This clone was seen a handful of times. This chain links TRBV4-1 with TRBJ1-5; 7 nucleotides line up with TRBD1. V gave up 3 bases and J gave up 7 bases; unmatched junction bases: 9. This CDR3 has 15 amino acids. Germline-derived CDR1 and CDR2 are MGHRA and YSYEKL. In DNA, the CDR3 is TGCGCCAGCAGCCAGGTAGACAGGGTAGAGCAGCCCCAGCATTTT. It encodes CASSQVDRVEQPQHF.

The CDR3 reads CASSLKGGGQGGNQPQHF. CDR3 sequence (DNA): TGTGCCAGCAGCTTAAAGGGAGGCGGGCAGGGGGGCAATCAGCCCCAGCATTTT. The chain is built from TRBV7-2 and TRBJ1-5; 7 nucleotides align to TRBD1. CDR1 is SGHTA and CDR2 is FQGNSA in the germline V gene. The CDR3 runs to 18 residues. V was clipped by 2 bases and J by 2 bases; unmatched bases: 12.

J is TRBJ1-1 and V is TRBV7-8; TRBD1 might be the D (6 bases). From germline, CDR1 is SGHVS and CDR2 FQNEAQ. V was shortened by 5 bases and J by 6 bases, with 25 bases between the two germline ends. This CDR3 contains 17 residues. For the CDR3, the DNA is TGTGCCAGCAGCCCGCCCCCGGGTCCCAGGGGATTCCCTGAAGCTTTCTTT. Residues: CASSPPPGPRGFPEAFF.